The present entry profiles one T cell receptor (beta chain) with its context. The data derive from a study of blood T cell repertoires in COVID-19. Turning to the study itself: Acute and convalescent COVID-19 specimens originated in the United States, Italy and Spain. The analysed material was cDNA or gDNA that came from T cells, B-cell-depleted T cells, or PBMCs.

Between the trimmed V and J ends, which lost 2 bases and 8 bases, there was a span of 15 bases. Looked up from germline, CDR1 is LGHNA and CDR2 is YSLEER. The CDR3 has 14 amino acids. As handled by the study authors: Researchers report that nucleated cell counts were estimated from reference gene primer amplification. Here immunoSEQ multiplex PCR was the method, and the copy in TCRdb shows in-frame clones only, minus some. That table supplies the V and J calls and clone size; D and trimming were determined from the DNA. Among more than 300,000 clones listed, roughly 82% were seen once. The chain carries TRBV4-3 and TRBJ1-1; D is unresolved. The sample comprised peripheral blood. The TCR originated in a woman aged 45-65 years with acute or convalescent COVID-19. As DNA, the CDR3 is TGCGCCAGCAGCCAAAGCCAATTCGGGGAGGAAGCTTTCTTT. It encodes CASSQSQFGEEAFF.